This T cell receptor beta chain comes out of a study of vaccination effects on CD4 cells after COVID-19. ViraFEST used viral peptide pools to expand antigen-specific CD4+ T cells before sequencing. Isolation of CD4+ T cells took place after approximately ten days of culture. Each person got two doses of an mRNA SARS-CoV-2 vaccine, BNT162b2 or mRNA-1273. In regard to this clone: Its antigen remains unidentified.

TCRdb's table, derived via immunoSEQ multiplex PCR, lists solely in-frame clones and lacks some. The sample has tens of thousands of clones, around 79% seen once. There are 11 residues in the CDR3. CDR1 is MNHEY and CDR2 is SVGAGI in the germline V gene. V lost 8 bases, J lost 3 bases, and 7 bases lay in between. General observations from the study: Infection- and vaccine-induced clones contracted markedly late after vaccination.

The chain uses TRBV6-5 and TRBJ2-5; D may match TRBD1 or TRBD2 (5 bases each). The starting material was CD4+ T cells from PBMCs cultured with SARS-CoV-2 spike peptides, obtained after COVID-19 vaccination. The receptor was derived from a human donor who received a COVID-19 vaccine. CDR3 sequence reads: CASGTEETQYF. The CDR3 DNA follows: TGTGCCAGCGGGACGGAAGAGACCCAGTACTTC.